This is a list of T cell receptor beta chains from one sample in a study of T cell changes during pregnancy in multiple sclerosis. TCRdb's table, derived via immunoSEQ multiplex PCR, lists solely in-frame clones and lacks some. In the table there are roughly 69,000 clones, roughly 94% of which are singletons. The starting material was peripheral blood, obtained after pregnancy. The receptors derive from a female donor with multiple sclerosis, enrolled in a pregnancy study. CDR3s include the opening cysteine and the closing phenylalanine or tryptophan. The D gene is left open where the match is weak. The size entry is marked missing in some rows and otherwise reads once, few, many or a size class.

clone size	CDR3 length	V gene	D gene	J gene	CDR3 DNA	CDR3 protein
.	15	TRBV10-3	.	TRBJ2-1	TGTGCCATCAGTTCCCTAGCGACAACTTCGGATGAGCAGTTCTTC	CAISSLATTSDEQFF
.	15	TRBV11-1	TRBD1	TRBJ2-1	TGTGCCAGCAGCTTAGGACAGGGGCCTAAGAGGGAGCAGTTCTTC	CASSLGQGPKREQFF
.	15	TRBV7-9	.	TRBJ1-1	TGTGCCAGCAGCTCGCCCCAGGGTGTGAACACTGAAGCTTTCTTT	CASSSPQGVNTEAFF
.	15	TRBV14	TRBD1	TRBJ1-1	TGTGCCAGCAGCCCCCGACAGGGCATCCGCACTGAAGCTTTCTTT	CASSPRQGIRTEAFF
.	14	TRBV11-2	TRBD2	TRBJ2-7	TGTGCCAGCAGCTTATTTTCTAGCGGGGGAGAGCAGTACTTC	CASSLFSSGGEQYF
.	14	TRBV19	.	TRBJ2-2	TGTGCCAGTAGTATTGTTCAGTCAGCCGGGGAGCTGTTTTTT	CASSIVQSAGELFF
.	17	TRBV2	TRBD1	TRBJ2-3	TGTGCCAGCAGTCGGACAGGAGCCACGGGAAGCACAGATACGCAGTATTTT	CASSRTGATGSTDTQYF
.	16	TRBV19	TRBD2	TRBJ2-7	TGTGCCAGTAGTTCCCGGGAGGGCCCTTGGTCCTACGAGCAGTACTTC	CASSSREGPWSYEQYF
.	18	TRBV4-2	TRBD1	TRBJ2-7	TGTGCCAGCAGCCAAGTGCCACAAACGACAGGGTATTTCCACGAGCAGTACTTC	CASSQVPQTTGYFHEQYF
.	16	TRBV5-6	.	TRBJ1-5	TGTGCCAGCAGCTTGGATGGAGGTATAGGAAATCAGCCCCAGCATTTT	CASSLDGGIGNQPQHF
.	15	TRBV9	TRBD2	TRBJ2-5	TGTGCCAGCAGCGTAGGGACTAGCGGGAGTGAGACCCAGTACTTC	CASSVGTSGSETQYF
.	16	TRBV7-2	.	TRBJ2-5	TGTGCCAGCAGCCAATTTGACTTTTCCCTTCTGGGGACCCAGTACTTC	CASSQFDFSLLGTQYF
.	11	TRBV28	.	TRBJ2-1	TGTGCCAGCAGCGGGACTGTTGAGCAGTTCTTC	CASSGTVEQFF
.	13	TRBV6-5	.	TRBJ1-1	TGTGCCAGCAGTTATCCTCCAGGAATTGAAGCTTTCTTT	CASSYPPGIEAFF
.	14	TRBV30	TRBD2	TRBJ2-1	TGTGCCTGGAGACAACTAGCGGTAGCGGGTGAGCAGTTCTTC	CAWRQLAVAGEQFF
.	15	TRBV18	.	TRBJ1-5	TGTGCCAGCTCACCCATCTCAGGGTCGAATCAGCCCCAGCATTTT	CASSPISGSNQPQHF
.	14	TRBV11-2	TRBD1	TRBJ1-3	TGTGCCAGCAGCTCCGGACAGGGGCTAAACACCATATATTTT	CASSSGQGLNTIYF
once	16	TRBV6-4	TRBD2	TRBJ2-3	TGTGCCAGCAGCGCGCTAGCGGGAAGGGGCACAGATACGCAGTATTTT	CASSALAGRGTDTQYF
.	14	TRBV19	.	TRBJ1-5	TGTGCCAGTAGGGCCAGACTGCTTAATCAGCCCCAGCATTTT	CASRARLLNQPQHF
.	14	TRBV4-2	.	TRBJ2-2	TGTGCCAGCAGCCAAGGGGGGGTAACCGGGGAGCTGTTTTTT	CASSQGGVTGELFF
once	15	TRBV2	TRBD2	TRBJ2-7	TGTGCCAGCAGTTGGACTAGCGGAGGCCCGGACGAGCAGTACTTC	CASSWTSGGPDEQYF
.	15	TRBV30	TRBD1	TRBJ1-1	TGTGTCTTTAATCACCTGGACAGGCAGAACACTGAAGCTTTCTTT	CVFNHLDRQNTEAFF
.	18	TRBV10-3	.	TRBJ2-7	TGTGCCATCAGTGGGGCCGGGGCAGGGGGGCTTCGGTCCTACGAGCAGTACTTC	CAISGAGAGGLRSYEQYF
.	14	TRBV27	.	TRBJ2-7	TGTGCCAGCAAAAATAGCGAAGCGTCCTACGAGCAGTACTTC	CASKNSEASYEQYF
.	15	TRBV29-1	TRBD2	TRBJ2-3	TGCAGCGTTTGTGCAGCGGGAGGGATCACAGATACGCAGTATTTT	CSVCAAGGITDTQYF
.	14	TRBV10-3	.	TRBJ1-1	TGTGCCATCAGTGGCCAGGCGATGAACACTGAAGCTTTCTTT	CAISGQAMNTEAFF
.	14	TRBV25-1	.	TRBJ1-1	TGTGCCACCACCTTGGGGGGACTGAACACTGAAGCTTTCTTT	CATTLGGLNTEAFF
once	15	TRBV28	TRBD1	TRBJ1-2	TGTGCCAGCAGGTTACAGACAGGGGGTAACTATGGCTACACCTTC	CASRLQTGGNYGYTF
.	17	TRBV9	TRBD1	TRBJ2-4	TGTGCCAGCAGCGCCGCTGACAGGGGAAATGTGGGCAACATTCAGTACTTC	CASSAADRGNVGNIQYF
.	13	TRBV30	.	TRBJ2-7	TGTGCCTGGGCCCCCACAGCTTCCTACGAGCAGTACTTC	CAWAPTASYEQYF
.	15	TRBV9	.	TRBJ2-5	TGTGCCAGCAGCGTAGCTTCGGGGGGCAGGGAGACCCAGTACTTC	CASSVASGGRETQYF
once	15	TRBV12-5	TRBD2	TRBJ2-5	TGTGCTAGTGGTTCCGGACTAGCATGGTCAGAGACCCAGTACTTC	CASGSGLAWSETQYF
.	18	TRBV27	TRBD2	TRBJ2-1	TGTGCCAGCAGTTTATGGGGACTAGAGAGTATTTCCTACAATGAGCAGTTCTTC	CASSLWGLESISYNEQFF
.	15	TRBV2	.	TRBJ2-7	TGTGCCAGCAGTCCGGGATTAAGGGGGACCTACGAGCAGTACTTC	CASSPGLRGTYEQYF
.	15	TRBV6-4	TRBD2	TRBJ2-1	TGTGCCAGCAGTGTACTAGCGGGGACTCCCAATGAGCAGTTCTTC	CASSVLAGTPNEQFF
.	16	TRBV5-4	TRBD1	TRBJ2-2	TGTGCCAGCAGCTCGAGAAGGACAGGGGAAACCGGGGAGCTGTTTTTT	CASSSRRTGETGELFF
.	14	TRBV6-6	.	TRBJ1-1	TGTGCCAGCAGCCTAACCTTAGGGGGAACTGAAGCTTTCTTT	CASSLTLGGTEAFF
once	14	TRBV6-5	TRBD1	TRBJ1-1	TGTGCCAGCAGTTCAGCGGGACAGGCTTATGAAGCTTTCTTT	CASSSAGQAYEAFF
.	15	TRBV2	TRBD2	TRBJ2-1	TGTGCCAGCAGGGGAGCGGGAGGCCCCGCCAAGGAGCAGTTCTTC	CASRGAGGPAKEQFF
.	13	TRBV30	TRBD1	TRBJ1-2	TGTGCCTGGGGCAGGGGGTACAACTATGGCTACACCTTC	CAWGRGYNYGYTF
.	13	TRBV19	TRBD1	TRBJ2-7	TGTGCCACTACGACAGGGACCTCCTACGAGCAGTACTTC	CATTTGTSYEQYF
.	17	TRBV5-6	.	TRBJ1-1	TGTGCCAGCAGCTTGGGGAGCGGGGGGGGGTCCAACACTGAAGCTTTCTTT	CASSLGSGGGSNTEAFF
.	15	TRBV11-3	TRBD2	TRBJ2-2	TGTGCCAGCAGCTTAGCGGGAGGGTCTATCCGGGAGCTGTTTTTT	CASSLAGGSIRELFF
.	11	TRBV6-5	.	TRBJ1-1	TGTGCCACCCTCAGGCACACTGAAGCTTTCTTT	CATLRHTEAFF
.	16	TRBV27	.	TRBJ2-1	TGTGCCAGCAGTTACGGGTCTTCCCCCCGGCATACTGAGCAGTTCTTC	CASSYGSSPRHTEQFF
few	16	TRBV5-1	TRBD2	TRBJ2-5	TGCGCCAGCAGCTTGGAATCGAGCGGGACTAAAGAGACCCAGTACTTC	CASSLESSGTKETQYF
.	15	TRBV7-3	.	TRBJ1-1	TGTGCCAGCAGCTTAACGGCAGGGAAGACGACTGAAGCTTTCTTT	CASSLTAGKTTEAFF
once	16	TRBV5-1	TRBD2	TRBJ2-1	TGCGCCAGCAGCCCCCCGACTAGCGGGAGGGCCGGTGAGCAGTTCTTC	CASSPPTSGRAGEQFF
.	15	TRBV10-2	TRBD2	TRBJ2-7	TGCGCCAGCAAATCTAGCGGGGGACTCTCCTACGAGCAGTACTTC	CASKSSGGLSYEQYF
once	14	TRBV25-1	TRBD2	TRBJ2-7	TGTGCCAGCAGTGAATCTAGCGGTCACTACGAGCAGTACTTC	CASSESSGHYEQYF
.	14	TRBV2	TRBD1	TRBJ2-7	TGTGCCAGCAGTCCCGGGACAGCCTCCTACGAGCAGTACTTC	CASSPGTASYEQYF
.	16	TRBV18	TRBD1	TRBJ2-4	TGTGCCAGCTCACCACCCGGGACAGGGAGGGGAAACATTCAGTACTTC	CASSPPGTGRGNIQYF
once	18	TRBV5-4	TRBD2	TRBJ2-1	TGTGCCAGCAGCACTCCGGGACTAGCGGGAGGGTCCTACAATGAGCAGTTCTTC	CASSTPGLAGGSYNEQFF
once	15	TRBV27	TRBD2	TRBJ2-7	TGTGCCAGCACTTCGGCGGGGGGGCCGTCCTACGAGCAGTACTTC	CASTSAGGPSYEQYF
.	15	TRBV28	.	TRBJ2-1	TGTGCCAGCAGTTTACCGGAGGGCCCTGGCAATGAGCAGTTCTTC	CASSLPEGPGNEQFF
.	13	TRBV30	.	TRBJ1-1	TGTGCCTGGTTCCGAGAGGTTGCCACTGAAGCTTTCTTT	CAWFREVATEAFF
.	15	TRBV30	.	TRBJ1-6	TGTGCCTGGAGTGCCAAGAGCTCCTATAATTCACCCCTCCACTTT	CAWSAKSSYNSPLHF
.	13	TRBV29-1	TRBD1	TRBJ2-7	TGCAGCGTGACCGGGACAGGTAACTACGAGCAGTACTTC	CSVTGTGNYEQYF
.	17	TRBV5-6	TRBD2	TRBJ2-7	TGTGCCAGCAGCCCTCCCCTCGGGGCTAGCGGGAGGTACGAGCAGTACTTC	CASSPPLGASGRYEQYF